This TCR beta chain was sequenced for a study of T cell responses to AZD1222 COVID-19 vaccine. Regarding the study as a whole: Across the whole spike, CD4 TCRs peaked at regions 160-218 and 743-854.

This clone was detected only a few times. Its antigen remains unknown. Data came from immunoSEQ multiplex PCR; TCRdb stores just in-frame clones and leaves some out. Of 66,000 or so clones in the sample, more than 65% were seen once. The CDR3 spans 15 residues. From germline, CDR1 is SGHVS and CDR2 FQNEAQ. Losses at the gene ends were 6 bases for V and 10 bases for J; bases not matched to a gene: 15. The V and J genes are TRBV7-8 and TRBJ1-1; 9 bases map to TRBD1. The sequences come from peripheral blood, collected on day 0 of MenACWY control vaccination. The receptor was derived from an adult in good health. CDR3 bases: TGTGCCAGCAGATCCACCAGGACAGGGGACGGCAGAGCTTTCTTT. This translates into CASRSTRTGDGRAFF.